The clone carrying this TCR beta chain has only one observation. V dropped 2 bases and J dropped 8; count of bases not matched to a gene: 11. In germline, CDR1 is LGHNT, CDR2 FRNRAP. The CDR3 length is 17 residues. Data came from immunoSEQ multiplex PCR; TCRdb stores just in-frame clones and leaves some out. In the table there are about 220,000 clones, less than 85% of which are singletons. The record originates from a study of blood T cell repertoires in COVID-19. The sample consisted of peripheral blood. This clonotype originated in an elderly woman with acute or convalescent COVID-19. The chain uses TRBV12-5 and TRBJ1-6; 8 bases map to TRBD1. This chain's CDR3 is CASGLLFSTGDYSPLHF. The DNA of the CDR3 is TGTGCTAGTGGTTTGCTCTTCTCGACAGGGGATTATTCACCCCTCCACTTT.